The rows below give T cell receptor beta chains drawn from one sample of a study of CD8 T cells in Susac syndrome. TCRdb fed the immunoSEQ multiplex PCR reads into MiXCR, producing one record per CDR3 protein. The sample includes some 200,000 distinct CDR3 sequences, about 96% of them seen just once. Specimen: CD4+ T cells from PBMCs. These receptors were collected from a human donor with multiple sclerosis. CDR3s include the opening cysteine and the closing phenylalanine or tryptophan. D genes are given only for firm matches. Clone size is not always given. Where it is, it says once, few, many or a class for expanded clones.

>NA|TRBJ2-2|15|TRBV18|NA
TGTGCCAGCTCACCGTATGGGGGATCGGCCGGGGAGCTGTTTTTT
CASSPYGGSAGELFF
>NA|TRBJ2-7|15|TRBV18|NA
TGTGCCAGCTCACCCTTGGACGGCCCTGGTGACGAGCAGTACTTC
CASSPLDGPGDEQYF
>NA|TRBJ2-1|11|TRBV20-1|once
TGCAGTGCCCCGCTAGCGACTGAGCAGTTCTTC
CSAPLATEQFF
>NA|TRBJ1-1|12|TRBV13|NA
TGTGCCAGCGGACAGATGAACACTGAAGCTTTCTTT
CASGQMNTEAFF
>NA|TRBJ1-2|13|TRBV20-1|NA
TGCAGTGCAATCGCAGGGGTCCTTTATGGCTACACCTTC
CSAIAGVLYGYTF
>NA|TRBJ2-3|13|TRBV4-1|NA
TGCGCCAGCGCGGATCAGCTTGCAGATACGCAGTATTTT
CASADQLADTQYF
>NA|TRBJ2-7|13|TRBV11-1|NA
TGTGCCAGCAGCTTAGTTCCGGACAGATCTCCCTACTTC
CASSLVPDRSPYF
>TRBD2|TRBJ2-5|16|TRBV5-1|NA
TGCGCCAGCAGCACTACGGGACTAGCGGGAGTAGAGACCCAGTACTTC
CASSTTGLAGVETQYF
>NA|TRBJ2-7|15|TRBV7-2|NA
TGTGCCAGCAGCTTATTTTCCTTGAGCTCCTACGAGCAGTACTTC
CASSLFSLSSYEQYF
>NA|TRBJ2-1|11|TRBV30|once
TGTGCCTGGAGTACAAGGGGTGAGCAGTTCTTC
CAWSTRGEQFF
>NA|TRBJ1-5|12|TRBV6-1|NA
TGTGCCAGCTCGGGGCGGGGTCAGCCCCAGCATTTT
CASSGRGQPQHF
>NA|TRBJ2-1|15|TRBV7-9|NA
TGTGCCAGCAGCCCCCCCCCGAGTATCTACAATGAGCAGTTCTTC
CASSPPPSIYNEQFF
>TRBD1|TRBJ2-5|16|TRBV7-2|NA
TGTGCCAGCAGGCGTTCTTCGACAGGGATTGAGGAGACCCAGTACTTC
CASRRSSTGIEETQYF
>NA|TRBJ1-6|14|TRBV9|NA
TGTGCCAGCAGCGTCACGGGCTTTCCTACACCCCTCCACTTT
CASSVTGFPTPLHF
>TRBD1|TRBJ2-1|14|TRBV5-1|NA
TGCGCCACTATGAGGACAGGGTATTCGGATGAGCAGTTCTTC
CATMRTGYSDEQFF
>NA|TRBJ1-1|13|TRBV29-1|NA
TGCAGCGTTGGTGGACAGCTGAACACTGAAGCTTTCTTT
CSVGGQLNTEAFF
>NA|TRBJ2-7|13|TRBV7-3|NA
TGTGCCAGCAGCAATACAGGGTCCAACGAGCAGTACTTC
CASSNTGSNEQYF
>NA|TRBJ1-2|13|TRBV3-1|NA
TGTGCCAGCCAAGGGACCCGTTCTCCTAGCTACACCTTC
CASQGTRSPSYTF
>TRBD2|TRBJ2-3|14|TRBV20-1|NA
TGCAGTGCGCCACTTCTAGCGGGAGCGGATACGCAGTATTTT
CSAPLLAGADTQYF
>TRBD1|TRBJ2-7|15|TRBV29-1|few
TGCAGCGTTGTTTATCTGGGACAGGGGAGCTACGAGCAGTACTTC
CSVVYLGQGSYEQYF
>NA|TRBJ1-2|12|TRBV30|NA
TGTGCCTGGACAGGTCTTTTAGGTGGCTACACCTTC
CAWTGLLGGYTF
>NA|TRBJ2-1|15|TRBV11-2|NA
TGTGCCAGCAGCTCAGAGGGAGCCCCCTACAATGAGCAGTTCTTC
CASSSEGAPYNEQFF
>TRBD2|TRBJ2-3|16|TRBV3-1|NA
TGTGCCAGCAGCCCAGGACTAGCGGATTTCACAGATACGCAGTATTTT
CASSPGLADFTDTQYF
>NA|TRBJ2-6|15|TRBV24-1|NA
TGTGCCACCATTGGGATAGGCTCTGGGGCCAACGTCCTGACTTTC
CATIGIGSGANVLTF